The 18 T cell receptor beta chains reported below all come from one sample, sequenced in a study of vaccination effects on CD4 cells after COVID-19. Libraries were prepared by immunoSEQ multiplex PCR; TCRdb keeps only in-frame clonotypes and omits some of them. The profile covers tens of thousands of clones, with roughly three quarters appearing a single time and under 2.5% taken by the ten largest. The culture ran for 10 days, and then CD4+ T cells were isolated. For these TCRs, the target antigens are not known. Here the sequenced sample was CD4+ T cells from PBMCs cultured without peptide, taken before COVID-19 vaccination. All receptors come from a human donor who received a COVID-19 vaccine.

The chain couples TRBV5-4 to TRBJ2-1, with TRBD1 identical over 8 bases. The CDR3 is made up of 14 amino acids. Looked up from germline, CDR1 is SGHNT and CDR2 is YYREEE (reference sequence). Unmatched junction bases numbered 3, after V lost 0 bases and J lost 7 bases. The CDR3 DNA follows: TGTGCCAGCAGCTTGGGACAGGGGCGGAATGAGCAGTTCTTC. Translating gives CASSLGQGRNEQFF.

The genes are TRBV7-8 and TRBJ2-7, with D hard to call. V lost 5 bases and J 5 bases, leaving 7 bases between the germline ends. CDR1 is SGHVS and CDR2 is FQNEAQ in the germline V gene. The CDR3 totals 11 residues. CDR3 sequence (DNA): TGTGCCAGCAGCCTCGAACACGAGCAGTACGTC. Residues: CASSLEHEQYV.

CDR3 DNA sequence: TGTGCCAGCAGCTCGCAACATTCGAACACCGGGGAGCTGTTTTTT. Its translation: CASSSQHSNTGELFF. The chain couples TRBV7-2 to TRBJ2-2; D is ambiguous. CDR3 size: 15 residues. CDR1 SGHTA and CDR2 FQGNSA come from the germline V gene. Trimming took 4 bases from V and 0 from J, leaving 9 bases between them.

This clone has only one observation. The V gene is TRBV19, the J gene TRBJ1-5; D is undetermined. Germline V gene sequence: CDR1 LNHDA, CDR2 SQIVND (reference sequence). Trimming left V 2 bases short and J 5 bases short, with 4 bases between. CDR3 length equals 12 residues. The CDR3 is CASSIRDQPQHF. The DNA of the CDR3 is TGTGCCAGTAGTATAAGGGATCAGCCCCAGCATTTT. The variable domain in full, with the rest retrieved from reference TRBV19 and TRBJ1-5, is DGGITQSPKYLFRKEGQNVTLSCEQNLNHDAMYWYRQDPGQGLRLIYYSQIVNDFQKGDIAEGYSVSREKKESFPLTVTSAQKNPTAFYLCASSIRDQPQHFGDGTRLSIL.

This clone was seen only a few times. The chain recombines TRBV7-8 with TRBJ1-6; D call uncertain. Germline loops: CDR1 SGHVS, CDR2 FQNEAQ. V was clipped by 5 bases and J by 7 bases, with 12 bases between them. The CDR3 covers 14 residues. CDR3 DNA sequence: TGTGCCAGCAGCCCCCGGACGCAAAATTCACCCCTCCACTTT. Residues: CASSPRTQNSPLHF.

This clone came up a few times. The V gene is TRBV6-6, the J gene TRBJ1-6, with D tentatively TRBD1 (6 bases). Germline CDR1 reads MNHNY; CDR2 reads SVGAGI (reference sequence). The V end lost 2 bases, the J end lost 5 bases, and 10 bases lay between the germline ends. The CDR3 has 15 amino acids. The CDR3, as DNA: TGTGCCAGCAGTTACCTCTGGACAGATAATTCACCCCTCCACTTT. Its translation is CASSYLWTDNSPLHF.

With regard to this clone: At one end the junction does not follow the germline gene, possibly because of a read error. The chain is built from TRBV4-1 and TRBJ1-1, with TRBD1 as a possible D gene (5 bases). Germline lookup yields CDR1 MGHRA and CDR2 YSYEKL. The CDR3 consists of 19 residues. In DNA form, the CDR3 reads TGCGCCAGCAGGCAAGCCCCCTTAGTTACGTGGAGGGGGAACACTGAAGCTTTCTTT. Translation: CASRQAPLVTWRGNTEAFF.

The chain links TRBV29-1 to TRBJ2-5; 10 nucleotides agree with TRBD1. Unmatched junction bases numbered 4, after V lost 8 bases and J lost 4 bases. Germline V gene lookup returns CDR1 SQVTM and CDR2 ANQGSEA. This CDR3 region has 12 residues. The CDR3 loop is CSFRTGGETQYF. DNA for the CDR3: TGCAGCTTCCGGACAGGGGGAGAGACCCAGTACTTC.

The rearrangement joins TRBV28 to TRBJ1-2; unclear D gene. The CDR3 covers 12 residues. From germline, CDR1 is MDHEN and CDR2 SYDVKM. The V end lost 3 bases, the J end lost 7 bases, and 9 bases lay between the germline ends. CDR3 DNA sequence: TGTGCCAGCAGTTTCGGGTACTTTGGCTACACCTTC. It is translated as CASSFGYFGYTF.

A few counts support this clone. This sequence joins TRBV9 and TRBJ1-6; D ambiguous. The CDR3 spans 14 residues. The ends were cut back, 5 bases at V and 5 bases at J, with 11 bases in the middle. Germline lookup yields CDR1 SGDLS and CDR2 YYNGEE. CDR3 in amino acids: CASRGLNNNSPLHF. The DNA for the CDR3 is TGTGCCAGCAGGGGCCTCAATAATAATTCACCCCTCCACTTT. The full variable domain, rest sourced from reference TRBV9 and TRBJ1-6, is DSGVTQTPKHLITATGQRVTLRCSPRSGDLSVYWYQQSLDQGLQFLIQYYNGEERAKGNILERFSAQQFPDLHSELNLSSLELGDSALYFCASRGLNNNSPLHFGNGTRLTVT.

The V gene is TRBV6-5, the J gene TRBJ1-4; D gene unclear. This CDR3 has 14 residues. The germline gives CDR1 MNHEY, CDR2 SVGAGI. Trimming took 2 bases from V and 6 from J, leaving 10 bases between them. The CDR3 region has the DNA TGTGCCAGCAGTTACGGTCAGCGATATGAAAAACTGTTTTTT. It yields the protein CASSYGQRYEKLFF.

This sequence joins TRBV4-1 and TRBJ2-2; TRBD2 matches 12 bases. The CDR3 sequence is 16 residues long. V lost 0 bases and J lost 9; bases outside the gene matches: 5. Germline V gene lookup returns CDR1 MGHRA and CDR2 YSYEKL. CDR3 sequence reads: CASSQERLAGVWELFF. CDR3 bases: TGCGCCAGCAGCCAAGAGCGACTAGCGGGGGTATGGGAGCTGTTTTTT.

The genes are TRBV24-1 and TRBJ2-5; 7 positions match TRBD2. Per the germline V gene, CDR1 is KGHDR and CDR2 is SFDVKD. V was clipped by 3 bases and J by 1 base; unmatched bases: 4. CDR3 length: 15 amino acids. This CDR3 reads CATSDGRGSQETQYF. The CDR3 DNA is TGTGCCACCAGTGATGGGCGGGGGAGCCAAGAGACCCAGTACTTC.

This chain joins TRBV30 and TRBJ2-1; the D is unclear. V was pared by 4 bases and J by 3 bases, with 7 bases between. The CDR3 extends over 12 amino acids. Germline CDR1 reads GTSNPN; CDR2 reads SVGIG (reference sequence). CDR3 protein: CAWNRLYNEQFF. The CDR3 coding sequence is TGTGCCTGGAACAGACTCTACAATGAGCAGTTCTTC. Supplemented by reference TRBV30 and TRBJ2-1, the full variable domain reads SQTIHQWPATLVQPVGSPLSLECTVEGTSNPNLYWYRQAAGRGLQLLFYSVGIGQISSEVPQNLSASRPQDRQFILSSKKLLLSDSGFYLCAWNRLYNEQFFGPGTRLTVL.

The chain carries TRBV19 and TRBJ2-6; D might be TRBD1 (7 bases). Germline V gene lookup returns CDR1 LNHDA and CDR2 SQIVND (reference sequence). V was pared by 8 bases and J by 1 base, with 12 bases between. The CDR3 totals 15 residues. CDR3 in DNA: TGTGCCAGTTTGCCAGGGGGGTCTGGGGCCAACGTCCTGACTTTC. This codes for CASLPGGSGANVLTF. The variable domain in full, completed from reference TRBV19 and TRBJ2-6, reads DGGITQSPKYLFRKEGQNVTLSCEQNLNHDAMYWYRQDPGQGLRLIYYSQIVNDFQKGDIAEGYSVSREKKESFPLTVTSAQKNPTAFYLCASLPGGSGANVLTFGAGSRLTVL.

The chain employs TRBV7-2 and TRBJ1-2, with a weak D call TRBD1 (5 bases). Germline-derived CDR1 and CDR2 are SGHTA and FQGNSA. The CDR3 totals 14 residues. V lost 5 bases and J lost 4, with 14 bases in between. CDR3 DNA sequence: TGTGCCAGCAGCCCCTGGCAGGGTGGCTATGGCTACACCTTC. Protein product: CASSPWQGGYGYTF.

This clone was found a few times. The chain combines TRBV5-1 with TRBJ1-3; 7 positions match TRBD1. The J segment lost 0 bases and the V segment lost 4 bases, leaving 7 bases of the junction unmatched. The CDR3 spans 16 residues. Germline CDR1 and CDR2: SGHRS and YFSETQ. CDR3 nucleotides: TGCGCCAGCAGCCTTACAGGGGCCCTCTCTGGAAACACCATATATTTT. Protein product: CASSLTGALSGNTIYF. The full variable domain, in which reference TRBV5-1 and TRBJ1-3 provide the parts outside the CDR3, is KAGVTQTPRYLIKTRGQQVTLSCSPISGHRSVSWYQQTPGQGLQFLFEYFSETQRNKGNFPGRFSGRQFSNSRSEMNVSTLELGDSALYLCASSLTGALSGNTIYFGEGSWLTVV.

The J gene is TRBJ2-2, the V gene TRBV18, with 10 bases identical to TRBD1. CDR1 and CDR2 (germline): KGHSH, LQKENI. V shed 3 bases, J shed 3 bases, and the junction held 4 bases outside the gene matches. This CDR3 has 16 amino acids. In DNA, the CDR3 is TGTGCCAGCTCACCCCGGACAGGGGGAGACACCGGGGAGCTGTTTTTT. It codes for CASSPRTGGDTGELFF.